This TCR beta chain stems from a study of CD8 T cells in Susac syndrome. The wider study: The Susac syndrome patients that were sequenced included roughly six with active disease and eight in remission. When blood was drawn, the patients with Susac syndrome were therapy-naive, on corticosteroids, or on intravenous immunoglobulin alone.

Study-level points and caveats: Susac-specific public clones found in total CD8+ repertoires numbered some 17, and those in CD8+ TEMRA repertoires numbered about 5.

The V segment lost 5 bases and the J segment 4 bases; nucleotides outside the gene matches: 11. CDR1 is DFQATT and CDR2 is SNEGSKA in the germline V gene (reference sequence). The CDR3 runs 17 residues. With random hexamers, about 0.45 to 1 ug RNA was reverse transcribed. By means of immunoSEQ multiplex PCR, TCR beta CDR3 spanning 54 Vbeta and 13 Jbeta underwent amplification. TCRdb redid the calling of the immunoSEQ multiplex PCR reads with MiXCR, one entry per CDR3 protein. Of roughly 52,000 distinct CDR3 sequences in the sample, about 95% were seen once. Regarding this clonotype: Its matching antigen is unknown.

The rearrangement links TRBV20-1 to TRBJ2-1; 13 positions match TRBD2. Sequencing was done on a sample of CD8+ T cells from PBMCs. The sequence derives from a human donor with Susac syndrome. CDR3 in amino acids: CSARTSGGHIVYNEQFF. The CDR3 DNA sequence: TGCAGTGCTCGGACTAGCGGGGGCCACATCGTTTACAATGAGCAGTTCTTC.